The 18 T cell receptor beta chains listed next were all sequenced from one sample in a study of cytotoxic CD8 clonotypes in ibrutinib-treated CLL. The method was immunoSEQ multiplex PCR; TCRdb's version includes in-frame clones alone and lacks a portion of them. This table has tens of thousands of clones, roughly 70% appearing once. The source was PBMCs, collected before ibrutinib treatment. The receptor source for this set is a human donor with chronic lymphocytic leukemia.

The CDR3 nucleotides read TGTGCCAGCAGTTTCTCCGGATACACAGATACGCAGTATTTT. Translated, it gives CASSFSGYTDTQYF. The chain has TRBV28 and TRBJ2-3; the D is unclear. The CDR3 contains 14 residues. Germline lookup yields CDR1 MDHEN and CDR2 SYDVKM. The V end was cut by 3 bases, the J end by 2 bases, with 9 bases between. The full variable domain, with the rest looked up from reference TRBV28 and TRBJ2-3, is DVKVTQSSRYLVKRTGEKVFLECVQDMDHENMFWYRQDPGLGLRLIYFSYDVKMKEKGDIPEGYSVSREKKERFSLILESASTNQTSMYLCASSFSGYTDTQYFGPGTRLTVL.

This rearrangement joins TRBV10-3 to TRBJ2-5; 7 bases line up with TRBD1. CDR1 ENHRY and CDR2 SYGVKD come from the germline V gene. The CDR3 covers 15 residues. After removal of 3 bases from V and 4 bases from J, the junction contained 8 bases not matched to a gene. CDR3: CAISDLGGGRETQYF. As DNA, the CDR3 is TGTGCCATCAGTGACCTAGGGGGCGGCAGAGAGACCCAGTACTTC.

The chain has TRBV6-1 and TRBJ2-7; perhaps TRBD2 as D (6 bases). This CDR3 spans 15 amino acids. Per the germline V gene, CDR1 is MNHNS and CDR2 is SASEGT. The V gene lost 2 bases and the J gene lost 2 bases, with 13 bases spanning the gap. The CDR3 DNA sequence: TGTGCCAGCAGTGAACGGGGCGCGGGGACCTACGAGCAGTACTTC. It translates to CASSERGAGTYEQYF.

The gene calls are TRBV6-5 and TRBJ2-7, with TRBD2 matching 7 bases. The CDR3 loop spans 16 amino acids. Germline trimming cut 0 bases from V and 2 bases from J; bases unmatched to any gene: 7. Germline loops: CDR1 MNHEY, CDR2 SVGAGI. The CDR3 spells CASSYSREWSTYEQYF. The CDR3 region has the DNA TGTGCCAGCAGTTACTCGCGGGAGTGGTCGACCTACGAGCAGTACTTC.

The V gene is TRBV2, the J gene TRBJ1-1; D remains ambiguous. The CDR3 loop spans 14 amino acids. V lost 2 bases, J lost 0 bases, and 7 bases lay in between. Germline V gives CDR1 SNHLY, CDR2 FYNNEI. The CDR3 nucleotides are TGTGCCAGCAGTGAAAGGCGCCTGAACACTGAAGCTTTCTTT. This encodes CASSERRLNTEAFF. Full variable domain (rest looked up from reference TRBV2 and TRBJ1-1): EPEVTQTPSHQVTQMGQEVILRCVPISNHLYFYWYRQILGQKVEFLVSFYNNEISEKSEIFDDQFSVERPDGSNFTLKIRSTKLEDSAMYFCASSERRLNTEAFFGQGTRLTVV.

The chain joins TRBV10-3 to TRBJ2-5; possible D gene TRBD2, 5 bases. The CDR3 contains 13 residues. Per the germline V gene, CDR1 is ENHRY and CDR2 is SYGVKD. The germline V and J ends were trimmed by 6 bases and 1 base, with 9 bases remaining between them. The CDR3 here is CAISGGLQETQYF. In DNA form, the CDR3 reads TGTGCCATCAGCGGAGGACTCCAAGAGACCCAGTACTTC.

This chain connects TRBV7-9 to TRBJ2-7; the D is unclear. Trimming shortened V by 6 bases and J by 4 bases, and 16 bases separated the two germline ends. The CDR3 is 14 amino acids. Germline V lookup: CDR1 SEHNR, CDR2 FQNEAQ (reference sequence). Here the CDR3 reads CASSLPESNYEQYF. CDR3 bases: TGTGCCAGCAGTCTCCCAGAATCTAATTACGAGCAGTACTTC.

The gene calls are TRBV11-3 and TRBJ2-7, with D possibly matching TRBD2 (5 bases). Germline lookup yields CDR1 SGHNT and CDR2 YENEEA. This CDR3 has 13 amino acids. Trimming cost V 1 base and J 6 bases, with 10 bases left between them. The CDR3 spells CASSLGARGEQYF. DNA for the CDR3: TGTGCCAGCAGCTTAGGGGCCCGGGGCGAGCAGTACTTC.

The V and J genes are TRBV9 and TRBJ1-4; the match to TRBD1 covers 9 bases. Germline CDR1 and CDR2: SGDLS and YYNGEE. The trim removed 7 bases at V and 7 bases at J, leaving 8 bases unmatched. The CDR3 has 14 amino acids. This chain's CDR3 is CASASGQGTEKLFF. The CDR3 DNA reads TGTGCCAGCGCCTCAGGACAGGGGACTGAAAAACTGTTTTTT.

The rearrangement joins TRBV28 to TRBJ1-2, with TRBD1 matching over 9 bases. The CDR3 contains 16 residues. The germline gives CDR1 MDHEN, CDR2 SYDVKM. J gave up 8 bases and V 4 bases, and 14 bases lay outside the gene matches. The CDR3 region has the DNA TGTGCCAGCAGTTCACCCACAGGACAGGGGCGAAGGGGCTACACCTTC. As protein: CASSSPTGQGRRGYTF.

The chain's CDR3 is CASSTYTDTQYF. CDR3 DNA sequence: TGTGCCAGCAGCACGTACACAGATACGCAGTATTTT. The chain joins TRBV11-2 to TRBJ2-3, with D unresolved. The germline CDR1 and CDR2 sequences are SGHAT and FQNNGV. V lost 5 bases, J lost 2 bases, and 5 bases lay in between. The CDR3 has 12 residues.

This chain links TRBV4-2 with TRBJ2-1, with 14 bases lining up with TRBD2. V gave up 2 bases and J gave up 7 bases; unmatched junction bases: 4. CDR1 is LGHNA and CDR2 is YNFKEQ in the germline V gene. The CDR3 runs 16 residues. CDR3 in amino acids: CASSQTGTSGSNEQFF. Written as DNA, the CDR3 is TGTGCCAGCAGCCAAACCGGGACTAGCGGGAGTAATGAGCAGTTCTTC.

V and J are TRBV5-6 and TRBJ1-2, with D maybe TRBD1 (5 bases). The CDR3 length is 16 residues. Germline loops: CDR1 SGHDT, CDR2 YYEEEE. Trimming left V 1 base short and J 0 bases short, with 13 bases between. CDR3 protein: CASSLSGRVANYGYTF. CDR3 DNA sequence: TGTGCCAGCAGCTTGTCCGGCAGGGTCGCTAACTATGGCTACACCTTC.

The rearrangement links TRBV4-1 to TRBJ2-1; D perhaps matches TRBD1 (6 bases). With 2 bases removed from V and 5 bases from J, the gap between germline ends came to 13 bases. The CDR3 is 15 amino acids. The germline V gene has CDR1 MGHRA and CDR2 YSYEKL. The CDR3 DNA is TGCGCCAGCAGCCAACCAGGGGTCGGCCACAATGAGCAGTTCTTC. It yields the protein CASSQPGVGHNEQFF.

The CDR3 loop is CASSRGTGGAVTEAFF. The CDR3 DNA reads as TGTGCCAGCTCACGAGGGACAGGGGGCGCGGTCACTGAAGCTTTCTTT. This sequence joins TRBV18 and TRBJ1-1; 12 bases line up with TRBD1. Germline trimming cut 4 bases from V and 4 bases from J; bases unmatched to any gene: 7. The CDR3 sequence is 16 residues long. Germline V gene lookup returns CDR1 KGHSH and CDR2 LQKENI.

The rearrangement uses TRBV29-1 and TRBJ2-3, with D maybe TRBD2 (5 bases). Per germline, CDR1 SQVTM and CDR2 ANQGSEA. The CDR3 is 11 residues long. The V end lost 7 bases, the J end lost 3 bases, and 8 bases lay between the germline ends. This CDR3 reads CSGRMTDTQYF. CDR3 coding DNA: TGCAGCGGGAGGATGACAGATACGCAGTATTTT.

The chain links TRBV5-6 to TRBJ2-3; 7 bases agree with TRBD2. The CDR3 covers 15 residues. V gave up 4 bases and J gave up 2 bases; unmatched junction bases: 7. Germline CDR1 is SGHDT and CDR2 is YYEEEE. The CDR3: CASSPWGGSTDTQYF. CDR3 DNA sequence: TGTGCCAGCAGCCCCTGGGGGGGATCCACAGATACGCAGTATTTT.

The V gene is TRBV7-3, the J gene TRBJ1-3; maybe TRBD1 (6 bases). The V gene lost 0 bases and the J gene lost 0 bases, with 9 bases spanning the gap. The CDR3 is 16 residues long. Per the germline V gene, CDR1 is SGHTA and CDR2 is FQGTGA. In DNA, the CDR3 is TGTGCCAGCAGCTTAACAGGGGGGAGCTCTGGAAACACCATATATTTT. Protein sequence: CASSLTGGSSGNTIYF.